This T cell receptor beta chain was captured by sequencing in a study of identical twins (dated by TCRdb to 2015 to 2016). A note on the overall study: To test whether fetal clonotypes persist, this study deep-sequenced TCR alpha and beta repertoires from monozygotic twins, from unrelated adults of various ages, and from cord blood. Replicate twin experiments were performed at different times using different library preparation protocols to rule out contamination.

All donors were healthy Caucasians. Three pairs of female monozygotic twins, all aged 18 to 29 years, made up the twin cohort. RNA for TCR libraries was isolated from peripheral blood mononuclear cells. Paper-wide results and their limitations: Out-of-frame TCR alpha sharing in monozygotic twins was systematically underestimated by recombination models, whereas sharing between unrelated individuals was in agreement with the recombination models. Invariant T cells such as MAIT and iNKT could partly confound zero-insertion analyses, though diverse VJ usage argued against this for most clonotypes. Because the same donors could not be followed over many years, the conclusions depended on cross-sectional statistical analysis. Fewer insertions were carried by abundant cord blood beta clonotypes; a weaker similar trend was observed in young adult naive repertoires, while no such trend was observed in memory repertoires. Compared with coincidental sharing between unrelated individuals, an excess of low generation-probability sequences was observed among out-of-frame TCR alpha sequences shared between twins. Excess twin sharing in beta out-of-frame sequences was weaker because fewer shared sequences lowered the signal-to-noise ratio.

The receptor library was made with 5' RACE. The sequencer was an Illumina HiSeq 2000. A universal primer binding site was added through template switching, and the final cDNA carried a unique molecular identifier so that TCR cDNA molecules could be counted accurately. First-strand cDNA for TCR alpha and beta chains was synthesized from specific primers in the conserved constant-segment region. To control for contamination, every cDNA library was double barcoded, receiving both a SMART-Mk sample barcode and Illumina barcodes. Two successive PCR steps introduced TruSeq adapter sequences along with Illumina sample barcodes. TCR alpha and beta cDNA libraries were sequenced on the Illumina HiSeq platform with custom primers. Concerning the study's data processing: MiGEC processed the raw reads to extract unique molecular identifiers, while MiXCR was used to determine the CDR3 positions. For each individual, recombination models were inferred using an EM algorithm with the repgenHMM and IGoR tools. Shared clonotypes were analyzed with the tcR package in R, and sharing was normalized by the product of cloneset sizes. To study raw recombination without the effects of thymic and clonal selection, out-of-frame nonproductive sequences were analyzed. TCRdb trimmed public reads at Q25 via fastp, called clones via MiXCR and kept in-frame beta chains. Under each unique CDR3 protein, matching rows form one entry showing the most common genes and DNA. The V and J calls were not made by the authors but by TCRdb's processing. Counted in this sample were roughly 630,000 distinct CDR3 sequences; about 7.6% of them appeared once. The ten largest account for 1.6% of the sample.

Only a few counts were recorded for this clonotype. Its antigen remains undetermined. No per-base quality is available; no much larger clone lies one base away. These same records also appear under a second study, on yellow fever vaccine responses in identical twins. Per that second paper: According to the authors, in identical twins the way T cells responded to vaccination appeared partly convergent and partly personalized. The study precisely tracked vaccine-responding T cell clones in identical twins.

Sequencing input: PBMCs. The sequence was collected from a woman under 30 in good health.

The DNA reads TGTGCCAGCAGTTACAGGGGGGAGCTGTTTTTT. Its coded protein is CASSYRGELFF. The sequence is built from TRBV6-2 or TRBV6-3 and TRBJ2-2; the D gene is not confidently resolved. In the germline V gene, CDR1 corresponds to MNHEY and CDR2 to SVGEGT. The trim is 2 bases for V and 8 bases for J, with a gap of 3 bases between the germline ends. Spanning cysteine to phenylalanine, the CDR3 consists of 11 amino acids. The CDR3 DNA has 33 bases and is translated from base 1.